These 30 T cell receptor beta chains originate from one sample sequenced in a study of OX40 agonist ivuxolimab in advanced cancers. The repertoire was sequenced with immunoSEQ multiplex PCR; TCRdb's copy has only in-frame clones and lacks some. The sample consists of roughly 70,000 clones, approximately 84% of them appearing once. The sequencing used CD4+ or CD8+ T cells sorted from blood, collected in a trial of the OX40 agonist ivuxolimab. Every receptor here comes from an adult with an advanced solid tumor such as melanoma, head and neck, liver or kidney cancer.

This sequence joins TRBV7-6 and TRBJ1-1; weak D call: TRBD1 (6 bases). Trimming left V 2 bases short and J 5 bases short, with 15 bases between. In germline, CDR1 is SGHVS, CDR2 FNYEAQ. The length of the CDR3 is 15 residues. The chain's CDR3 is CASSLYTGPKTEAFF. The CDR3 DNA sequence: TGTGCCAGCAGCTTATATACAGGGCCCAAGACTGAAGCTTTCTTT.

V and J are TRBV15 and TRBJ2-3; 9 positions agree with TRBD1. This CDR3 spans 18 amino acids. Germline values: CDR1 LNHNV, CDR2 YYDKDF (reference sequence). The V gene end was trimmed by 1 base and the J gene end by 6 bases; junction bases not matched to a gene: 14. The CDR3 coding sequence is TGTGCCACCAGCAGAGGGATTTCACAGGGGGCTCCCAGCGATACGCAGTATTTT. Encoded protein: CATSRGISQGAPSDTQYF.

This chain links TRBV4-1 with TRBJ2-7, with a possible D match to TRBD1 (6 bases). V was trimmed by 0 bases and J by 0 bases, leaving 15 bases between them. Germline lookup yields CDR1 MGHRA and CDR2 YSYEKL. The CDR3 covers 17 residues. In DNA form, the CDR3 reads TGCGCCAGCAGCCAAGAGACGGACAGTCTCACCTCCTACGAGCAGTACTTC. Translating gives CASSQETDSLTSYEQYF.

The chain links TRBV30 to TRBJ1-3; TRBD1 might be the D (5 bases). Trimming pared 1 base from V and 0 bases from J, leaving 10 bases between. The CDR3 runs 15 residues. In germline, CDR1 is GTSNPN, CDR2 SVGIG (reference sequence). The CDR3 nucleotides read TGTGCCTGGAGTGCGGGACGGTCCTCTGGAAACACCATATATTTT. It codes for CAWSAGRSSGNTIYF.

This clone was seen once. The V and J genes are TRBV9 and TRBJ2-2; D may correspond to TRBD1 or TRBD2 (5 bases each). This CDR3 is built from 17 residues. CDR1 SGDLS and CDR2 YYNGEE come from the germline V gene. The V gene lost 4 bases and the J gene lost 8 bases, with 24 bases spanning the gap. The CDR3 loop reads CASSPRLGVPGEGELFF. The CDR3, as DNA: TGTGCCAGCAGCCCTAGGTTGGGGGTACCCGGCGAGGGGGAGCTGTTTTTT.

This chain joins TRBV18 and TRBJ2-2; no reliable D call. V was shortened by 2 bases and J by 0 bases, with 7 bases between the two germline ends. There are 15 residues in the CDR3. Germline assignment: CDR1 KGHSH and CDR2 LQKENI. The CDR3, as DNA: TGTGCCAGCTCACCAAGGCTAGCGAACACCGGGGAGCTGTTTTTT. It encodes CASSPRLANTGELFF.

This clone has a single count. The V and J genes are TRBV7-3 and TRBJ2-5; 7 positions match TRBD1. The CDR3 is 15 amino acids. V was clipped by 1 base and J by 2 bases; unmatched bases: 4. Germline CDR1 and CDR2: SGHTA and FQGTGA. The CDR3 DNA reads TGTGCCAGCAGCTTAAATGGCAGGGGGCAAGAGACCCAGTACTTC. Translation gives CASSLNGRGQETQYF.

The chain carries TRBV9 and TRBJ1-5, with D uncertain. Trimming removed 0 bases from V and 5 bases from J, with 12 bases in between. The CDR3 has 15 residues. Germline CDR1 reads SGDLS; CDR2 reads YYNGEE. CDR3 DNA sequence: TGTGCCAGCAGCGTAGAAGGTTCAGAAGATCAGCCCCAGCATTTT. Amino acids: CASSVEGSEDQPQHF.

This clone was seen a single time. The rearrangement joins TRBV7-8 to TRBJ2-7, with a possible D match to TRBD1 (6 bases). With 9 bases removed from V and 3 bases from J, the gap between germline ends came to 15 bases. Germline CDR1 and CDR2: SGHVS and FQNEAQ. This CDR3 spans 13 amino acids. CDR3: CASSRGSSYEQYF. The CDR3 DNA reads TGTGCCAGTTCCAGGGGCAGTAGCTACGAGCAGTACTTC.

The V and J genes are TRBV19 and TRBJ1-4, with D uncertain. Trimming cost V 3 bases and J 5 bases, with 7 bases left between them. Germline assignment: CDR1 LNHDA and CDR2 SQIVND (reference sequence). The CDR3 extends over 13 amino acids. The CDR3 region is CASSMVVNEKLFF. The CDR3, as DNA: TGTGCCAGTAGTATGGTGGTCAATGAAAAACTGTTTTTT. The full variable domain, rest sourced from reference TRBV19 and TRBJ1-4, is DGGITQSPKYLFRKEGQNVTLSCEQNLNHDAMYWYRQDPGQGLRLIYYSQIVNDFQKGDIAEGYSVSREKKESFPLTVTSAQKNPTAFYLCASSMVVNEKLFFGSGTQLSVL.

A few counts support this clone. The genes are TRBV7-8 and TRBJ1-4; possible D gene TRBD1, 5 bases. The CDR3 runs 12 residues. From germline, CDR1 is SGHVS and CDR2 FQNEAQ. Between the trimmed V and J ends, which lost 1 base and 8 bases, there was a span of 5 bases. DNA for the CDR3: TGTGCCAGCAGCTTAGACAGGGAAAAACTGTTTTTT. Its translation is CASSLDREKLFF.

The chain combines TRBV5-6 with TRBJ2-1; 12 bases line up with TRBD2. This CDR3 contains 16 residues. CDR1 SGHDT and CDR2 YYEEEE come from the germline V gene. Losses at the gene ends were 2 bases for V and 8 bases for J; bases not matched to a gene: 8. This CDR3 is CASSFRLAGAIDEQFF. The CDR3 DNA reads as TGTGCCAGCAGCTTCCGACTAGCGGGAGCTATAGATGAGCAGTTCTTC.

V is TRBV7-3 and J is TRBJ2-1; D might be TRBD2 (6 bases). The CDR3 covers 15 residues. CDR1 and CDR2 from the germline V gene are SGHTA and FQGTGA. Trimming removed 5 bases from V and 3 bases from J, with 14 bases in between. The chain's CDR3 is CASSPQPGLYNEQFF. CDR3 DNA sequence: TGTGCCAGCAGCCCACAACCGGGACTCTACAATGAGCAGTTCTTC.

This chain joins TRBV4-3 and TRBJ2-7, with TRBD1 matching over 11 bases. CDR1 is LGHNA, CDR2 YSLEER, per germline. V dropped 2 bases and J dropped 1; count of bases not matched to a gene: 4. CDR3 length: 16 residues. The CDR3 sequence: CASSQSRDRGSYEQYF. Written as DNA, the CDR3 is TGCGCCAGCAGCCAAAGCCGGGACAGGGGGTCCTACGAGCAGTACTTC.

The V gene is TRBV18, the J gene TRBJ2-5; 7 bases map to TRBD1. The CDR3 totals 15 residues. V was clipped by 4 bases and J by 5 bases; unmatched bases: 10. CDR1 is KGHSH and CDR2 is LQKENI in the germline V gene. CDR3 amino acids: CASSLMGQRIETQYF. CDR3 DNA sequence: TGTGCCAGCTCACTTATGGGACAGAGGATCGAGACCCAGTACTTC.

The chain recombines TRBV18 with TRBJ1-4; unclear D gene. This CDR3 has 13 amino acids. Germline-derived CDR1 and CDR2 are KGHSH and LQKENI. Trimming stripped 3 bases from V and 8 bases from J, with 10 bases between. CDR3 residues: CASSPTVLEKLFF. CDR3 bases: TGTGCCAGCTCACCGACGGTACTCGAAAAACTGTTTTTT. The full variable domain, in which reference TRBV18 and TRBJ1-4 provide the parts outside the CDR3, is NAGVMQNPRHLVRRRGQEARLRCSPMKGHSHVYWYRQLPEEGLKFMVYLQKENIIDESGMPKERFSAEFPKEGPSILRIQQVVRGDSAAYFCASSPTVLEKLFFGSGTQLSVL.

J is TRBJ1-6 and V is TRBV6-5; D not resolved. V lost 7 bases to trimming and J lost 0 bases, with 7 bases between them. The V gene's germline CDR1 is MNHEY and CDR2 SVGAGI. This CDR3 region has 14 residues. This CDR3 is CASMRSSYNSPLHF. The CDR3 DNA reads as TGTGCCAGCATGAGGAGCTCCTATAATTCACCCCTCCACTTT.

This rearrangement joins TRBV6-1 to TRBJ1-5; no definite D call. The germline CDR1 and CDR2 sequences are MNHNS and SASEGT. The length of the CDR3 is 14 residues. Trimming removed 6 bases from V and 6 bases from J, with 15 bases in between. The CDR3: CASSDFGVFQPQHF. DNA for the CDR3: TGTGCCAGCAGCGACTTCGGGGTTTTTCAGCCCCAGCATTTT.

With respect to this clone: Additional DNA sequences in this sample encode the identical CDR3. The chain joins TRBV2 to TRBJ1-3, with a tentative D call TRBD1 (5 bases). Trimming shortened V by 1 base and J by 2 bases, and 6 bases separated the two germline ends. The germline V gene has CDR1 SNHLY and CDR2 FYNNEI. The CDR3 runs to 14 residues. This CDR3 reads CASSEGTPGNTIYF. CDR3 sequence (DNA): TGTGCCAGCAGTGAAGGGACACCTGGAAACACCATATATTTT. Full variable domain (rest looked up from reference TRBV2 and TRBJ1-3): EPEVTQTPSHQVTQMGQEVILRCVPISNHLYFYWYRQILGQKVEFLVSFYNNEISEKSEIFDDQFSVERPDGSNFTLKIRSTKLEDSAMYFCASSEGTPGNTIYFGEGSWLTVV.

Worth noting for this clone: The same CDR3 arises from other DNA sequences in this sample as well. The V and J genes are TRBV19 and TRBJ2-6; D might be TRBD2 (6 bases). Germline V gives CDR1 LNHDA, CDR2 SQIVND (reference sequence). V lost 4 bases, J lost 2 bases, and 6 bases lay in between. CDR3 length equals 14 residues. CDR3 in amino acids: CASSTGAGANVLTF. CDR3 DNA sequence: TGTGCCAGTAGTACGGGGGCTGGGGCCAACGTCCTGACTTTC. The variable domain in full, completed from reference TRBV19 and TRBJ2-6, reads DGGITQSPKYLFRKEGQNVTLSCEQNLNHDAMYWYRQDPGQGLRLIYYSQIVNDFQKGDIAEGYSVSREKKESFPLTVTSAQKNPTAFYLCASSTGAGANVLTFGAGSRLTVL.

A few counts support this clone. J is TRBJ1-2 and V is TRBV2; a weak D match, TRBD1 (5 bases). CDR3 length: 14 amino acids. V shed 9 bases and J shed 8 bases, with 22 bases lying between them. Germline V gene sequence: CDR1 SNHLY, CDR2 FYNNEI. The CDR3 protein is CASIKVTSGGGYTF. In DNA, the CDR3 is TGTGCCAGTATAAAAGTAACTTCGGGGGGAGGCTACACCTTC.

This chain links TRBV7-2 with TRBJ1-4; D is uncertain. Trimming took off 0 bases at V and 10 bases at J, with 15 bases between the two ends. CDR1 SGHTA and CDR2 FQGNSA come from the germline V gene. The CDR3 totals 15 residues. CDR3 DNA: TGTGCCAGCAGCTTAGCGGTGGGATTGGGAATAAAACTGTTTTTT. Protein sequence: CASSLAVGLGIKLFF.

The V and J genes are TRBV5-1 and TRBJ1-6; D unresolved. This CDR3 has 14 amino acids. CDR1 SGHRS and CDR2 YFSETQ come from the germline V gene. V shed 0 bases and J shed 6 bases, with 7 bases lying between them. The CDR3 reads CASSLGISNSPLHF. In DNA, the CDR3 is TGCGCCAGCAGCTTGGGGATCAGTAATTCACCCCTCCACTTT.

In nucleotides, the CDR3 is TGTGCCAGCAGCCCAACGGACAGGGTGTCCACCGGGGAGCTGTTTTTT. Its translation is CASSPTDRVSTGELFF. The V and J genes are TRBV9 and TRBJ2-2; 8 bases line up with TRBD1. CDR3 length: 16 amino acids. Germline loops: CDR1 SGDLS, CDR2 YYNGEE. J was trimmed by 4 bases and V by 4 bases; bases with no gene match: 9.

The V call is TRBV28, the J call TRBJ2-1, with TRBD2 matching over 10 bases. The CDR3 has 15 residues. Germline-derived CDR1 and CDR2 are MDHEN and SYDVKM. V was pared by 5 bases and J by 4 bases, with 5 bases of the junction left unmatched. DNA of the CDR3: TGTGCCAGCAGTCGTACTAGCGGGATATACAATGAGCAGTTCTTC. Translation: CASSRTSGIYNEQFF.

The rearrangement links TRBV19 to TRBJ1-5, with D unresolved. V was shortened by 9 bases and J by 0 bases, with 18 bases between the two germline ends. CDR1 LNHDA and CDR2 SQIVND come from the germline V gene (reference sequence). There are 16 residues in the CDR3. The CDR3 sequence is CASLKQTVNSNQPQHF. As DNA, the CDR3 is TGTGCCAGCTTAAAGCAGACGGTTAATAGCAATCAGCCCCAGCATTTT.

This rearrangement joins TRBV11-3 to TRBJ2-1; TRBD1 matches at 7 bases. Germline V gene sequence: CDR1 SGHNT, CDR2 YENEEA. The CDR3 extends over 14 amino acids. V shed 1 base, J shed 8 bases, and the junction held 5 bases outside the gene matches. The chain's CDR3 is CASSLGAGGDEQFF. In DNA form, the CDR3 reads TGTGCCAGCAGCTTAGGGGCAGGGGGTGATGAGCAGTTCTTC.

The chain couples TRBV7-9 to TRBJ1-1; D may be TRBD1 (6 bases). Looked up from germline, CDR1 is SEHNR and CDR2 is FQNEAQ (reference sequence). Trimming removed 5 bases at V and 3 bases at J, with 16 bases between. The CDR3 loop spans 15 amino acids. The CDR3 loop is CASSPRGAGDTEAFF. The CDR3 region has the DNA TGTGCCAGCAGCCCCCGAGGGGCAGGGGACACTGAAGCTTTCTTT.

This clone turned up a few times. This rearrangement joins TRBV4-2 to TRBJ1-6; the match to TRBD1 covers 11 bases. Germline V gene data show CDR1 as LGHNA and CDR2 as YNFKEQ. V lost 5 bases to trimming and J lost 15 bases; unmatched junction nucleotides: 3. This CDR3 has 12 amino acids. In DNA, the CDR3 is TGTGCCAGCAGCTGGACAGGGGGCGACCTCCACTTT. Its translation: CASSWTGGDLHF.

In its sample, this clone was seen a few times. In DNA, the CDR3 is TGTGCCAGCACCCCCGGCTCTGGGGCCAACGTCCTGACTTTC. Its protein product is CASTPGSGANVLTF. The chain joins TRBV5-6 to TRBJ2-6; D is uncertain. V lost 6 bases, J lost 0 bases, and 7 bases lay in between. CDR3 size: 14 residues. The germline gives CDR1 SGHDT, CDR2 YYEEEE.